The 4 T cell receptor beta chains below come from one sample, sequenced in a study of T-cell reconstitution after alpha-beta-depleted transplantation in children. TCRbeta library preparation incorporated unique molecular identifiers. TCRdb fed the PCR reads into MiXCR, producing one record per CDR3 protein. The sample consists of 200,000 or so distinct CDR3 sequences, roughly 9.1% of them appearing once. The sample here was PBMCs, mostly from graft donor cells, taken 360 days after TCRalphabeta/CD19-depleted stem cell transplant. The receptors were gathered from a male patient between 2 and 10 years old who had a stem cell transplant for acute myeloid leukemia, so the T cells may come from the graft donor.

This clonotype was observed at least ten times. V gene TRBV24-1 combines with J gene TRBJ2-3; TRBD1 might be the D (5 bases). V shed 4 bases and J shed 0 bases, with 19 bases lying between them. CDR3 length: 18 residues. Germline V lookup: CDR1 KGHDR, CDR2 SFDVKD. This CDR3 is CATSDRATAGYSTDTQYF. CDR3 DNA sequence: TGTGCCACCAGTGACCGAGCGACAGCCGGCTATAGCACAGATACGCAGTATTTT.

This clonotype was observed many times. V is TRBV12-3 or TRBV12-4 and J is TRBJ2-1; D remains ambiguous. The germline V and J ends were trimmed by 7 bases and 4 bases, with 8 bases remaining between them. This CDR3 is 12 amino acids long. The chain's CDR3 is CASKRPYNEQFF. The CDR3 DNA sequence: TGTGCCAGCAAGAGGCCATACAATGAGCAGTTCTTC.

This chain's CDR3 is CASSLGTSGALPDSTDTQYF. In DNA form, the CDR3 reads TGCGCCAGCAGCCTTGGGACTAGCGGAGCGTTACCGGATAGCACAGATACGCAGTATTTT. The J gene is TRBJ2-3, the V gene TRBV4-3; TRBD2 aligns across 11 bases. The CDR3 is 20 amino acids. V shed 4 bases and J 0 bases; nucleotides not matched to a gene: 15. Germline assignment: CDR1 LGHNA and CDR2 YSLEER.

This clonotype showed up many times. The V and J genes are TRBV7-2 and TRBJ2-3; D not certain. Looked up from germline, CDR1 is SGHTA and CDR2 is FQGNSA. Trimming removed 5 bases from V and 2 bases from J, with 8 bases in between. This CDR3 region has 13 residues. The CDR3 protein is CASSPGPTDTQYF. The DNA of the CDR3 is TGTGCCAGCAGCCCCGGGCCCACAGATACGCAGTATTTT.